One sample yielded the 30 T cell receptor beta chains listed below, sequenced in a study of type 1 and type 2 diabetes patients. The PCR template was genomic DNA. Multiplex PCR with 30 forward and 13 reverse primers amplified the TCR beta CDR3. TCRdb itself ran the multiplex PCR reads through MiXCR, one entry per CDR3 protein. Here the sample spans about 270,000 distinct CDR3 sequences, 47% being singletons. Material: peripheral blood mononuclear cells (PBMCs). The receptors were gathered from a man younger than 30 with type 2 diabetes.

This rearrangement joins TRBV28 to TRBJ1-2; 8 nucleotides match TRBD1. Germline CDR1 reads MDHEN; CDR2 reads SYDVKM. This CDR3 has 15 amino acids. The ends lost 5 bases at V and 4 bases at J; junction bases unmatched: 9. CDR3: CASSPPGGDFYGYTF. In DNA form, the CDR3 reads TGTGCCAGCAGTCCCCCAGGGGGCGACTTCTATGGCTACACCTTC.

The gene calls are TRBV30 and TRBJ2-7; D perhaps matches TRBD2 (5 bases). V dropped 8 bases and J dropped 2 bases, with 19 bases sitting between them. The CDR3 runs 14 residues. CDR1 is GTSNPN, CDR2 SVGIG, per germline (reference sequence). CDR3 sequence (DNA): TGTGCCGGTAACTTCCCCGGACTTACCTACGAGCAGTACTTC. This translates into CAGNFPGLTYEQYF. The entire variable domain, with the rest obtained from reference TRBV30 and TRBJ2-7, is as follows: SQTIHQWPATLVQPVGSPLSLECTVEGTSNPNLYWYRQAAGRGLQLLFYSVGIGQISSEVPQNLSASRPQDRQFILSSKKLLLSDSGFYLCAGNFPGLTYEQYFGPGTRLTVT.

V is TRBV10-3 and J is TRBJ2-7; D is perhaps TRBD1 (6 bases). The CDR3 is 13 residues long. V gave up 5 bases and J gave up 6 bases, with 14 bases separating them. Looked up from germline, CDR1 is ENHRY and CDR2 is SYGVKD. CDR3 sequence reads: CAISTDTGSEQYF. In DNA form, the CDR3 reads TGTGCCATCAGTACAGATACAGGGAGCGAGCAGTACTTC.

This clonotype came up many times. The rearrangement uses TRBV10-2 and TRBJ2-7; possible D gene TRBD2, 7 bases. This CDR3 contains 13 residues. CDR1 is WSHSY and CDR2 is SAAADI in the germline V gene. Trimming removed 3 bases from V and 7 bases from J, with 13 bases in between. CDR3 amino acids: CASSEGRGREQYF. As DNA, the CDR3 is TGCGCCAGCAGTGAAGGGAGGGGGAGGGAGCAGTACTTC.

The rearrangement links TRBV7-2 to TRBJ1-5; 7 bases match TRBD1. Germline V gives CDR1 SGHTA, CDR2 FQGNSA. The CDR3 has 13 residues. V was pared by 5 bases and J by 6 bases, with 4 bases of the junction left unmatched. Here the CDR3 DNA reads TGTGCCAGCAGCGGACAGGAGGGTCAGCCCCAGCATTTT. Its protein product is CASSGQEGQPQHF.

The CDR3 region is CAISDPDGNEQFF. The CDR3 nucleotides read TGTGCCATCAGTGACCCCGACGGGAATGAGCAGTTCTTC. The chain links TRBV10-3 to TRBJ2-1; D ambiguous. The CDR3 consists of 13 residues. Germline V gene sequence: CDR1 ENHRY, CDR2 SYGVKD. Trimming took off 3 bases at V and 7 bases at J, with 10 bases between the two ends.

V is TRBV7-2 and J is TRBJ1-4; the match to TRBD1 covers 8 bases. J gave up 4 bases and V 5 bases, and 12 bases lay outside the gene matches. CDR3 length: 17 residues. Germline assignment: CDR1 SGHTA and CDR2 FQGNSA. The CDR3 spells CASSGGTGKGFNEKLFF. The DNA of the CDR3 is TGTGCCAGCAGCGGGGGGACAGGAAAAGGCTTTAATGAAAAACTGTTTTTT. Filled out from reference TRBV7-2 and TRBJ1-4, the complete variable domain reads GAGVSQSPSNKVTEKGKDVELRCDPISGHTALYWYRQSLGQGLEFLIYFQGNSAPDKSGLPSDRFSAERTGGSVSTLTIQRTQQEDSAVYLCASSGGTGKGFNEKLFFGSGTQLSVL.

A word on this clonotype: A much larger clone is a single base away; this may be a read error. V usage is TRBV25-1 and J usage is TRBJ1-2; D call uncertain. The CDR3 covers 13 residues. Germline CDR1 is MGHDK and CDR2 is SYGVNS. V was cut by 4 bases and J by 7 bases, with 13 bases left in between. The CDR3 loop reads CASSAFWFGGYTF. CDR3 bases: TGTGCCAGCAGTGCATTTTGGTTCGGTGGCTACACCTTC.

This clonotype was counted a few times. The J gene is TRBJ2-1, the V gene TRBV19, with D uncertain. With 2 bases removed from V and 5 bases from J, the gap between germline ends came to 10 bases. CDR1 and CDR2 from the germline V gene are LNHDA and SQIVND (reference sequence). This CDR3 region has 14 residues. CDR3 in DNA: TGTGCCAGTAGTATAATTCAGCCGAACAATGAGCAGTTCTTC. It encodes CASSIIQPNNEQFF.

The chain is built from TRBV7-9 and TRBJ2-2; D might be TRBD1 or TRBD2, each matching 5 bases. Trimming took 5 bases from V and 1 from J, leaving 14 bases between them. Per the germline V gene, CDR1 is SEHNR and CDR2 is FQNEAQ (reference sequence). This CDR3 has 16 residues. The CDR3 loop is CASSHRDQLNTGELFF. The CDR3, as DNA: TGTGCCAGCAGCCACCGGGACCAACTGAACACCGGGGAGCTGTTTTTT.

This chain uses TRBV7-3 with TRBJ2-5; the match to TRBD2 covers 11 bases. Germline V gene data show CDR1 as SGHTA and CDR2 as FQGTGA. V lost 4 bases to trimming and J lost 7 bases; unmatched junction nucleotides: 14. The CDR3 is made up of 17 amino acids. The CDR3: CASSSTRGLADVGTQYF. In DNA form, the CDR3 reads TGTGCCAGCAGCTCAACCCGGGGACTAGCGGACGTTGGGACCCAGTACTTC.

The rearrangement joins TRBV20-1 to TRBJ2-3; 12 bases fit TRBD2. CDR1 and CDR2 (germline): DFQATT, SNEGSKA (reference sequence). The V segment lost 3 bases and the J segment 0 bases; nucleotides outside the gene matches: 4. The length of the CDR3 is 16 residues. CDR3: CSASGLAGISTDTQYF. The CDR3 DNA follows: TGCAGTGCTAGTGGACTAGCGGGGATTAGCACAGATACGCAGTATTTT.

The chain carries TRBV4-2 and TRBJ2-7; D gene unclear. Germline V lookup: CDR1 LGHNA, CDR2 YNFKEQ. V shed 3 bases and J shed 0 bases, with 12 bases lying between them. There are 15 residues in the CDR3. CDR3 bases: TGTGCCAGCAGCCAGGAACCAGTCCGCTCCTACGAGCAGTACTTC. Protein product: CASSQEPVRSYEQYF.

This clonotype was counted a few times. The rearrangement uses TRBV20-1 and TRBJ2-1; D remains ambiguous. Trimming took off 1 base at V and 10 bases at J, with 5 bases between the two ends. Germline assignment: CDR1 DFQATT and CDR2 SNEGSKA (reference sequence). The CDR3 loop spans 10 amino acids. This chain's CDR3 is CSARVREQFF. DNA for the CDR3: TGCAGTGCTAGAGTGAGGGAGCAGTTCTTC.

This clonotype was observed a handful of times. The V and J genes are TRBV19 and TRBJ2-1, with 9 bases aligning to TRBD1. V shed 6 bases, J shed 2 bases, and the junction held 5 bases outside the gene matches. CDR1 LNHDA and CDR2 SQIVND come from the germline V gene (reference sequence). The CDR3 is 15 amino acids. The CDR3 sequence is CASSTGTGTYNEQFF. The CDR3 DNA reads TGTGCCAGTAGCACCGGGACAGGGACCTACAATGAGCAGTTCTTC.

This clonotype has more than one count but fewer than ten. The chain combines TRBV28 with TRBJ1-1; perhaps TRBD1 as D (5 bases). The V and J ends lost 6 bases and 10 bases respectively, with 15 bases between them. Germline V gene lookup returns CDR1 MDHEN and CDR2 SYDVKM. CDR3 length equals 12 residues. The CDR3 DNA follows: TGTGCCAGCAGACGGGACGGTCTCCCAGCTTTCTTT. This gives the protein CASRRDGLPAFF.

This chain links TRBV19 with TRBJ1-1; D remains ambiguous. The CDR3 spans 14 residues. The germline V gene encodes CDR1 LNHDA and CDR2 SQIVND (reference sequence). Trimming took 4 bases from V and 0 from J, leaving 9 bases between them. CDR3 region: CASSSPSLNTEAFF. In DNA form, the CDR3 reads TGTGCCAGTAGTAGCCCGAGTCTGAACACTGAAGCTTTCTTT.

This clonotype has just a few counts. The V call is TRBV7-2, the J call TRBJ2-7; 8 bases are a match to TRBD1. CDR1 is SGHTA and CDR2 is FQGNSA in the germline V gene. The CDR3 has 14 residues. The trim removed 4 bases at V and 4 bases at J, leaving 6 bases unmatched. This CDR3 is CASSSRQGRYEQYF. For the CDR3, the DNA is TGTGCCAGCAGCTCCCGACAGGGGAGGTACGAGCAGTACTTC.

This sequence joins TRBV5-5 and TRBJ1-2; D uncertain. The CDR3 runs 13 residues. Trimming removed 3 bases from V and 2 bases from J, with 8 bases in between. The germline CDR1 and CDR2 sequences are SGHKS and YYEKEE (reference sequence). In nucleotides, the CDR3 is TGTGCCAGCAGCTATGACCTAAACTATGGCTACACCTTC. Amino acids: CASSYDLNYGYTF.

This chain links TRBV9 with TRBJ2-1, with D hard to call. V lost 0 bases, J lost 7 bases, and 14 bases lay in between. The CDR3 loop spans 15 amino acids. The V gene's germline CDR1 is SGDLS and CDR2 YYNGEE. Here the CDR3 reads CASSVEGTAGNEQFF. The CDR3 nucleotides are TGTGCCAGCAGCGTAGAGGGCACGGCTGGGAATGAGCAGTTCTTC.

The chain has TRBV30 and TRBJ1-2; D possibly corresponds to TRBD1 (5 bases). The CDR3 is 12 residues long. CDR1 is GTSNPN, CDR2 SVGIG, per germline (reference sequence). The ends were cut back, 3 bases at V and 2 bases at J, with 7 bases in the middle. The CDR3 loop is CAWSRQNYGYTF. DNA for the CDR3: TGTGCCTGGAGCAGACAGAACTATGGCTACACCTTC.

This chain uses TRBV25-1 with TRBJ2-1; D possibly uses TRBD1 or TRBD2 (5 bases each). Trimming took 2 bases from V and 0 from J, leaving 8 bases between them. Germline V gene data show CDR1 as MGHDK and CDR2 as SYGVNS. The CDR3 is made up of 15 amino acids. CDR3 loop: CASSEEGSSYNEQFF. DNA of the CDR3: TGTGCCAGCAGTGAAGAGGGGAGCTCCTACAATGAGCAGTTCTTC.

The chain is built from TRBV28 and TRBJ1-2, with 8 bases that match TRBD1. V gave up 6 bases and J gave up 4 bases; unmatched junction bases: 16. The V gene's germline CDR1 is MDHEN and CDR2 SYDVKM. This CDR3 contains 17 residues. CDR3 amino acids: CASRGTDRDRSFYGYTF. DNA of the CDR3: TGTGCCAGCAGAGGGACCGACCGGGACAGGAGTTTCTATGGCTACACCTTC.

This clonotype was counted a few times. The rearrangement links TRBV19 to TRBJ1-2; 10 nucleotides match TRBD1. The germline V gene has CDR1 LNHDA and CDR2 SQIVND (reference sequence). Unmatched junction bases numbered 6, after V lost 6 bases and J lost 8 bases. CDR3 length: 13 amino acids. The CDR3 protein is CASRQDRGYGYTF. DNA for the CDR3: TGTGCCAGTAGACAGGACAGGGGGTACGGCTACACCTTC.

V gene TRBV12-3 or TRBV12-4 combines with J gene TRBJ2-6; no clear D. V lost 6 bases and J 0 bases, leaving 12 bases between the germline ends. The CDR3 contains 16 residues. CDR3 sequence reads: CASRVVEASGANVLTF. As DNA, the CDR3 is TGTGCCAGCAGGGTGGTGGAAGCCTCTGGGGCCAACGTCCTGACTTTC.

The chain uses TRBV30 and TRBJ1-1; TRBD1 aligns across 8 bases. CDR3 length equals 18 residues. The germline CDR1 and CDR2 sequences are GTSNPN and SVGIG (reference sequence). The V and J ends lost 0 bases and 1 base, in that order; junction bases with no gene match: 13. CDR3 DNA sequence: TGTGCCTGGAGTGTAACGGGACAGGTCGTTCTTGGGAACACTGAAGCTTTCTTT. This codes for CAWSVTGQVVLGNTEAFF.

J is TRBJ2-7 and V is TRBV10-1; the D gene is possibly TRBD2 (6 bases). V lost 2 bases and J lost 10, with 9 bases in between. Germline CDR1 and CDR2: WNHNN and SYGVQD (reference sequence). The CDR3 loop spans 11 amino acids. CDR3 in amino acids: CASSESGQQYF. In DNA, the CDR3 is TGCGCCAGCAGTGAGAGCGGGCAACAGTACTTC.

V is TRBV6-2 or TRBV6-3 and J is TRBJ2-3, with D uncertain. The V gene lost 1 base and the J gene lost 5 bases, with 7 bases spanning the gap. The CDR3 loop spans 13 amino acids. Germline V gene sequence: CDR1 MNHEY, CDR2 SVGEGT. CDR3 protein: CASSYYFGDTQYF. The CDR3 DNA is TGTGCCAGCAGTTACTACTTTGGAGATACGCAGTATTTT.

The V call is TRBV20-1, the J call TRBJ1-1, with D unresolved. V was trimmed by 3 bases and J by 0 bases, leaving 11 bases between them. Germline V CDR1 and CDR2: DFQATT, SNEGSKA (reference sequence). CDR3 size: 14 residues. The DNA of the CDR3 is TGCAGTGCTAGCGAACCGCCCATGAACACTGAAGCTTTCTTT. It codes for CSASEPPMNTEAFF.

The genes are TRBV28 and TRBJ2-3; D unresolved. CDR1 MDHEN and CDR2 SYDVKM come from the germline V gene. The CDR3 has 12 residues. V lost 6 bases, J lost 6 bases, and 10 bases lay in between. CDR3 loop: CASSRTFDTQYF. For the CDR3, the DNA is TGTGCCAGCAGCCGAACCTTTGATACGCAGTATTTT.